The subject of this entry is one T cell receptor (beta chain). The antigen remains unidentified. Only in-frame clones appear in the TCRdb table, and some are missing; sequencing was by immunoSEQ multiplex PCR. Among some 130,000 clones listed, 89% were seen once. Germline V gene data show CDR1 as LNHDA and CDR2 as SQIVND (reference sequence). The CDR3 is 14 amino acids. Trimming removed 6 bases at V and 2 bases at J, with 11 bases between. This sample is part of a study of T cells in localized non-small cell lung cancer. General study results and limits: Paired adjacent lung recovered a median roughly 60 of the top 100 tumor clones. There was an association of higher blood T cell density with longer overall survival.

The chain joins TRBV19 to TRBJ1-5; D may be TRBD1 (5 bases). The sequence derives from a female donor of 60 years or more with stage I lung adenocarcinoma. Material: peripheral blood, obtained before any cancer treatment. This CDR3 is CASSIRERNQPQHF. As DNA, the CDR3 is TGTGCCAGTAGCATCAGGGAACGCAATCAGCCCCAGCATTTT. Variable domain in full (rest from reference TRBV19 and TRBJ1-5): DGGITQSPKYLFRKEGQNVTLSCEQNLNHDAMYWYRQDPGQGLRLIYYSQIVNDFQKGDIAEGYSVSREKKESFPLTVTSAQKNPTAFYLCASSIRERNQPQHFGDGTRLSIL.